This T cell receptor beta chain is from a study of cytomegalovirus exposure and HLA in healthy donors. The donors belonged to the approximately 120-subject validation cohort, separate from the approximately 700-subject first cohort. Germline V CDR1 and CDR2: MDHEN, SYDVKM. V was pared by 5 bases and J by 3 bases, with 6 bases of the junction left unmatched. CDR3 length: 15 amino acids. Study observations and caveats: Reportedly, diagnosis of cytomegalovirus status by the classifier showed high specificity and sensitivity. Among TCR beta chains, those listed as cytomegalovirus-associated numbered over 150. Specific recognition of CMV antigens was confirmed in vitro for three chains (all CMV-associated).

As regards this clone: Its antigen is currently unknown.

Produced via immunoSEQ multiplex PCR; TCRdb's table is partial and in-frame only. The sample lists about 170,000 clones, under 90% occurring once. The TCR comes from a man between 18 and 35 years old in good health and CMV-seropositive. The sample taken for sequencing was PBMCs. The chain recombines TRBV28 with TRBJ1-5, with 8 bases that match TRBD1. CDR3 sequence: CASSPQGALNQPQHF. The CDR3 region has the DNA TGTGCCAGCAGTCCGCAGGGGGCCCTCAATCAGCCCCAGCATTTT.